A single sample is the source of the 21 T cell receptor beta chains below, sequenced in a study of T cell repertoires in cytomegalovirus infection. These receptors have no identified antigens. TCRdb passed the reads through MiXCR, listing each CDR3 protein once. The table shows 200,000 to 250,000 distinct CDR3 sequences, with around 40% occurring only once. The input for sequencing was CD8+ T cells from cultured PBMCs, taken from culture after CMV antigen stimulation. These TCRs come from a human donor in good health (CMV status not recorded). Some clones in this sample may be carry-over from other donors' samples.

This clonotype was counted between two and nine times. The J gene is TRBJ2-2, the V gene TRBV7-3, with 7 bases lining up with TRBD1. The V segment lost 3 bases and the J segment 3 bases; nucleotides outside the gene matches: 4. The CDR3 has 15 amino acids. Germline CDR1 is SGHTA and CDR2 is FQGTGA. CDR3 loop: CASSFDRVDTGELFF. The DNA of the CDR3 is TGTGCCAGCAGCTTCGACAGGGTGGACACCGGGGAGCTGTTTTTT.

This clonotype came up many times. The genes are TRBV9 and TRBJ2-3, with a tentative D call TRBD1 (6 bases). Germline V lookup: CDR1 SGDLS, CDR2 YYNGEE. Trimming shortened V by 5 bases and J by 2 bases, and 9 bases separated the two germline ends. CDR3 size: 13 residues. CDR3 coding DNA: TGTGCCAGCAGGGACAGTCTCACAGATACGCAGTATTTT. Residues: CASRDSLTDTQYF.

Many counts were recorded for this clonotype. The chain combines TRBV7-2 with TRBJ1-1; no clear D gene. The CDR3 sequence is 15 residues long. The germline V and J ends were trimmed by 0 bases and 0 bases, with 8 bases remaining between them. The germline V gene has CDR1 SGHTA and CDR2 FQGNSA. In DNA form, the CDR3 reads TGTGCCAGCAGCTTAGCGGTTGACTTGAACACTGAAGCTTTCTTT. Translated, it gives CASSLAVDLNTEAFF. The full variable domain, rest sourced from reference TRBV7-2 and TRBJ1-1, is GAGVSQSPSNKVTEKGKDVELRCDPISGHTALYWYRQSLGQGLEFLIYFQGNSAPDKSGLPSDRFSAERTGGSVSTLTIQRTQQEDSAVYLCASSLAVDLNTEAFFGQGTRLTVV.

The sample holds a few counts of this clonotype. V is TRBV12-3 or TRBV12-4 and J is TRBJ1-1; the D gene is possibly TRBD1 (5 bases). The CDR3 runs 14 residues. The germline V and J ends were trimmed by 4 bases and 7 bases, with 16 bases remaining between them. The CDR3: CASSSPLGRFEAFF. Written as DNA, the CDR3 is TGTGCCAGCAGTTCCCCCTTGGGGCGTTTTGAAGCTTTCTTT.

V gene TRBV11-2 combines with J gene TRBJ2-2; D is unclear. CDR1 is SGHAT and CDR2 is FQNNGV in the germline V gene. The CDR3 length is 16 residues. V lost 0 bases to trimming and J lost 6 bases, with 14 bases between them. CDR3 nucleotide sequence: TGTGCCAGCAGCTTAGATTGGACCACGCCCCCCGGGGAGCTGTTTTTT. It is translated as CASSLDWTTPPGELFF.

The rearrangement joins TRBV7-9 to TRBJ2-2; 8 bases match TRBD2. This CDR3 comprises 16 residues. V gave up 6 bases and J gave up 4 bases; unmatched junction bases: 10. Germline lookup yields CDR1 SEHNR and CDR2 FQNEAQ (reference sequence). The CDR3: CASRESLAEGTGELFF. The CDR3 nucleotides are TGTGCCAGCAGGGAGTCACTAGCGGAAGGCACCGGGGAGCTGTTTTTT.

V usage is TRBV29-1 and J usage is TRBJ2-1; 9 bases match TRBD2. The V gene's germline CDR1 is SQVTM and CDR2 ANQGSEA. The trim removed 0 bases at V and 10 bases at J, leaving 13 bases unmatched. CDR3 size: 16 residues. In DNA form, the CDR3 reads TGCAGCGTTGAAGATCCGGGCGGGGGGGCCTTTGAAGAGCAGTTCTTC. It is translated as CSVEDPGGGAFEEQFF.

In DNA, the CDR3 is TGTGCCAGCAGTTCCACAACTAGCGGGAATGCCAACGAGCAGTACTTC. Translation: CASSSTTSGNANEQYF. The rearrangement joins TRBV28 to TRBJ2-7; TRBD2 matches 10 bases. The length of the CDR3 is 16 residues. Germline loops: CDR1 MDHEN, CDR2 SYDVKM. Unmatched junction bases numbered 11, after V lost 4 bases and J lost 5 bases.

The J gene is TRBJ2-3, the V gene TRBV7-9; D not resolved. V lost 5 bases and J 2 bases, leaving 11 bases between the germline ends. Per germline, CDR1 SEHNR and CDR2 FQNEAQ (reference sequence). The CDR3 runs to 14 residues. DNA of the CDR3: TGTGCCAGCAGCCCCCTTATGGTCACAGATACGCAGTATTTT. Translation: CASSPLMVTDTQYF.

This clonotype came up a few times. This chain links TRBV7-3 with TRBJ2-7; a weak D match, TRBD2 (7 bases). The ends were cut back, 5 bases at V and 4 bases at J, with 15 bases in the middle. This CDR3 is 14 amino acids long. The germline CDR1 and CDR2 sequences are SGHTA and FQGTGA. DNA of the CDR3: TGTGCCAGCAGCCCCGAGGGGGGGCAATACGAGCAGTACTTC. It translates to CASSPEGGQYEQYF.

This clonotype was recorded a few times. V is TRBV29-1 and J is TRBJ2-7; tentative D call: TRBD1 (6 bases). Trimming took 3 bases from V and 1 from J, leaving 7 bases between them. Germline V gene data show CDR1 as SQVTM and CDR2 as ANQGSEA. The CDR3 is made up of 12 amino acids. This CDR3 reads CSVEGASYEQYF. CDR3 bases: TGCAGCGTTGAGGGGGCTTCCTACGAGCAGTACTTC.

The J gene is TRBJ2-7, the V gene TRBV27; the D is unclear. V dropped 6 bases and J dropped 7 bases, with 10 bases sitting between them. Germline V lookup: CDR1 MNHEY, CDR2 SMNVEV (reference sequence). CDR3 length equals 11 residues. This CDR3 reads CASSFQEEQYF. The CDR3 DNA reads as TGTGCCAGCAGCTTCCAAGAGGAGCAGTACTTC.

The table lists this clonotype with a few counts. The chain is built from TRBV6-5 and TRBJ1-6; 7 nucleotides agree with TRBD1. The V gene end was trimmed by 0 bases and the J gene end by 3 bases; junction bases not matched to a gene: 14. Germline values: CDR1 MNHEY, CDR2 SVGAGI. The CDR3 consists of 20 residues. CDR3 nucleotide sequence: TGTGCCAGCAGTTACTCGCTCGGGACAGCCCCGGCGGGCTATAATTCACCCCTCCACTTT. Translating gives CASSYSLGTAPAGYNSPLHF.

This rearrangement joins TRBV28 to TRBJ2-7, with D unresolved. The CDR3 contains 13 residues. V was trimmed by 6 bases and J by 3 bases, leaving 12 bases between them. Germline CDR1 and CDR2: MDHEN and SYDVKM. This chain's CDR3 is CASRFEAGYEQYF. In nucleotides, the CDR3 is TGTGCCAGCAGGTTCGAGGCTGGCTACGAGCAGTACTTC.

This clonotype has a handful of counts. This chain links TRBV6-6 with TRBJ2-7; TRBD2 aligns across 8 bases. There are 16 residues in the CDR3. The germline gives CDR1 MNHNY, CDR2 SVGAGI (reference sequence). Losses at the gene ends were 2 bases for V and 4 bases for J; bases not matched to a gene: 10. Here the CDR3 reads CASSYRASGPQYEQYF. The CDR3 DNA reads as TGTGCCAGCAGTTACAGGGCTAGCGGGCCCCAGTACGAGCAGTACTTC.

This clonotype was detected many times. The rearrangement uses TRBV12-3 or TRBV12-4 and TRBJ2-1, with 15 bases matching TRBD2. This CDR3 has 20 amino acids. The trim removed 1 base at V and 6 bases at J, leaving 13 bases unmatched. CDR3 sequence: CASSLGLGLAGGPEINEQFF. CDR3 nucleotides: TGTGCCAGCAGTTTAGGTCTAGGACTAGCGGGAGGGCCGGAGATCAATGAGCAGTTCTTC.

This clonotype was recorded once. The rearrangement links TRBV25-1 to TRBJ1-4; D uncertain. Per germline, CDR1 MGHDK and CDR2 SYGVNS. V was trimmed by 3 bases and J by 0 bases, leaving 11 bases between them. The CDR3 has 16 amino acids. CDR3 sequence reads: CASSEAPATTNEKLFF. CDR3 sequence (DNA): TGTGCCAGCAGTGAGGCTCCAGCTACAACTAATGAAAAACTGTTTTTT.

Concerning this clonotype: The conserved closing phenylalanine or tryptophan is absent in this CDR3, likely reflecting a read error. This chain joins TRBV14 and TRBJ2-7; TRBD2 is a possible D gene (5 bases). V lost 0 bases to trimming and J lost 4 bases, with 7 bases between them. The germline V gene has CDR1 SGHDN and CDR2 FVKESK. The CDR3 consists of 13 residues. The CDR3 DNA reads as TGTGCCAGCAGCCAAGATTCGGGGTACGAGCAGTACTTA. Translating it yields CASSQDSGYEQYL.

The V call is TRBV2, the J call TRBJ2-2; D call uncertain. V lost 3 bases and J lost 7, with 6 bases in between. The germline CDR1 and CDR2 sequences are SNHLY and FYNNEI. The CDR3 contains 12 residues. CDR3 sequence: CASSDNLGELFF. CDR3 bases: TGTGCCAGCAGTGATAACCTCGGGGAGCTGTTTTTT.

The V and J genes are TRBV10-3 and TRBJ1-1; D not resolved. The CDR3 sequence is 13 residues long. CDR1 ENHRY and CDR2 SYGVKD come from the germline V gene. Between the trimmed V and J ends, which lost 7 bases and 8 bases, there was a span of 17 bases. CDR3 amino acids: CAINPDWALEAFF. The DNA of the CDR3 is TGTGCCATCAATCCCGACTGGGCCTTAGAAGCTTTCTTT.

V is TRBV30 and J is TRBJ2-3; D is possibly TRBD2 (6 bases). CDR1 is GTSNPN, CDR2 SVGIG, per germline (reference sequence). Trimming removed 5 bases from V and 1 base from J, with 13 bases in between. This CDR3 has 14 amino acids. The DNA of the CDR3 is TGTGCCTGGGAGGGACTCACGGGCACAGATACGCAGTATTTT. Its protein is CAWEGLTGTDTQYF.